This T cell receptor (beta chain) comes out of a study of shared clonotypes between healthy human individuals. The CDR3 spans 14 residues. CDR1 is MNHNS and CDR2 is SASEGT in the germline V gene. The trim removed 6 bases at V and 2 bases at J, leaving 5 bases unmatched. Study-wide results and caveats: Genetic and exposure-history diversity was limited by the small donor number.

Profiled with immunoSEQ multiplex PCR; TCRdb holds only in-frame clones, not every one. The table lists about 1 million clones, 60% to 80% of them singletons. This clone has ten or more counts. The antigen is undetermined. Sequenced material: memory CD4+ T cells sorted from blood. Documented subset: CD45RA-negative fraction. This chain uses TRBV6-1 with TRBJ1-2; 8 bases line up with TRBD1. This clonotype was obtained from a man between 18 and 29 years old in good health. The CDR3: CASRLGQGNYGYTF. The CDR3 coding sequence is TGTGCCAGCAGGCTCGGACAGGGAAACTATGGCTACACCTTC.